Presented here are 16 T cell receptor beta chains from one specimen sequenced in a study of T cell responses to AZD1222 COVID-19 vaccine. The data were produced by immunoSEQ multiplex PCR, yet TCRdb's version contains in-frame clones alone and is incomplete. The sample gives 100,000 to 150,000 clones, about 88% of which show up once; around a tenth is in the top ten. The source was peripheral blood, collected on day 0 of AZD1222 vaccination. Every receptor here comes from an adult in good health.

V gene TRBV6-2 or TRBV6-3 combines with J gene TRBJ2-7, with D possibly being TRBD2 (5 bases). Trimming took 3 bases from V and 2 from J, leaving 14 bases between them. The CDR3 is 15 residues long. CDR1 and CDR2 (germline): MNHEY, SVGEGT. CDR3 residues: CASSYSGEGPYEQYF. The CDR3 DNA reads TGTGCCAGCAGTTATTCAGGCGAGGGCCCCTACGAGCAGTACTTC.

Written as DNA, the CDR3 is TGTGCCAGCAGCGGAATCGGGGGGAGCAATCAGCCCCAGCATTTT. Translation: CASSGIGGSNQPQHF. The V gene is TRBV21-1, the J gene TRBJ1-5. TRBV21-1 has pseudogene status. CDR3 size: 15 residues.

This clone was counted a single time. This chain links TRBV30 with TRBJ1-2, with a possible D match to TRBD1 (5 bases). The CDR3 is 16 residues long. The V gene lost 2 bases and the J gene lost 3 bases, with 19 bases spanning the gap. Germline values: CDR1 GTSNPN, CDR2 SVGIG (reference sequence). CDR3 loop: CAWSPLGRRADYGYTF. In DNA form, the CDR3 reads TGTGCCTGGAGTCCCTTGGGGCGGCGGGCCGACTATGGCTACACCTTC. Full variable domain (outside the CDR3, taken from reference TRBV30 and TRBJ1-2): SQTIHQWPATLVQPVGSPLSLECTVEGTSNPNLYWYRQAAGRGLQLLFYSVGIGQISSEVPQNLSASRPQDRQFILSSKKLLLSDSGFYLCAWSPLGRRADYGYTFGSGTRLTVV.

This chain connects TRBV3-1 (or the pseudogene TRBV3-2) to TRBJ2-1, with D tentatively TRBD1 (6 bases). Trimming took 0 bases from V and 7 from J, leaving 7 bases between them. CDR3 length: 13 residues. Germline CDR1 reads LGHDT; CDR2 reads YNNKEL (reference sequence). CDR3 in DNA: TGTGCCAGCAGCCAAGAAAGGGGGAATGAGCAGTTCTTC. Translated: CASSQERGNEQFF.

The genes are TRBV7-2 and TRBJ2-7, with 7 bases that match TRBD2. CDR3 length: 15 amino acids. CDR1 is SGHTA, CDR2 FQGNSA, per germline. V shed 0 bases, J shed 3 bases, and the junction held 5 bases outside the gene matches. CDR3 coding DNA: TGTGCCAGCAGCTTAGCCGGGGGGACCAACTACGAGCAGTACTTC. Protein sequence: CASSLAGGTNYEQYF.

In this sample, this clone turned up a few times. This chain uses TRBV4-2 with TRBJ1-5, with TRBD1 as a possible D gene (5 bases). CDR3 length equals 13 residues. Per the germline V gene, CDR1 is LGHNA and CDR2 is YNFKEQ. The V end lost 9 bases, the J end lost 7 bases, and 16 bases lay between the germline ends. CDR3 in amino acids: CASASGRDQPQHF. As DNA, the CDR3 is TGTGCCAGTGCTTCAGGGAGAGACCAGCCCCAGCATTTT.

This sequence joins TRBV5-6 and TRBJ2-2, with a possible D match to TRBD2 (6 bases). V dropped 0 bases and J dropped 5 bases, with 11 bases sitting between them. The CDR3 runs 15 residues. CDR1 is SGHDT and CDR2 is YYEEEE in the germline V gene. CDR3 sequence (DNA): TGTGCCAGCAGCTTGGTACCCCGGGGGACCGGGGAGCTGTTTTTT. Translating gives CASSLVPRGTGELFF.

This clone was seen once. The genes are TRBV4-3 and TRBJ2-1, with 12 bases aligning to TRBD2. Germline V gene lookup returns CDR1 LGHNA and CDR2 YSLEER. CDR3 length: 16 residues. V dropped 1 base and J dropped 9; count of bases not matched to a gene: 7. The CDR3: CASSQGLAGAAGEQFF. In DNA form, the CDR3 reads TGCGCCAGCAGCCAAGGACTAGCGGGAGCCGCTGGTGAGCAGTTCTTC.

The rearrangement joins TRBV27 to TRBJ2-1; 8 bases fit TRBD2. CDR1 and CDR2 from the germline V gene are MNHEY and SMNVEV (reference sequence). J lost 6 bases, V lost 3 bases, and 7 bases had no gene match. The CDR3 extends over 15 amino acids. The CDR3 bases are TGTGCCAGCAGTTTCCCGGCGGGGGGTATCAATGAGCAGTTCTTC. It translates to CASSFPAGGINEQFF.

The CDR3, as DNA: TGTGCCAGCAGTTATGCGGGGGTTAGAAAGTACACCGGGGAGCTGTTTTTT. Translated: CASSYAGVRKYTGELFF. V usage is TRBV27 and J usage is TRBJ2-2; 7 bases align to TRBD2. The germline V gene has CDR1 MNHEY and CDR2 SMNVEV (reference sequence). This CDR3 contains 17 residues. J lost 3 bases, V lost 4 bases, and 11 bases had no gene match.

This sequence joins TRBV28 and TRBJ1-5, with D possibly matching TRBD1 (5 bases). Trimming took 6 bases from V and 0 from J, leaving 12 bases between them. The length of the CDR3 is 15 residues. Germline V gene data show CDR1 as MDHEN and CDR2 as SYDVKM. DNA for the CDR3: TGTGCCAGCAGGAATGGGGGGTATAGCAATCAGCCCCAGCATTTT. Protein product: CASRNGGYSNQPQHF.

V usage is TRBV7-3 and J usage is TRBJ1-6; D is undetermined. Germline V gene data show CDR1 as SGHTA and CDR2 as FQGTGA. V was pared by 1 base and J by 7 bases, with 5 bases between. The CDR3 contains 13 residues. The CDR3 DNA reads TGTGCCAGCAGCTTAAGAGGAAATTCACCCCTCCACTTT. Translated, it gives CASSLRGNSPLHF. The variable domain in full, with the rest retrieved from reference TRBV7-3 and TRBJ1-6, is GAGVSQTPSNKVTEKGKYVELRCDPISGHTALYWYRQSLGQGPEFLIYFQGTGAADDSGLPNDRFFAVRPEGSVSTLKIQRTERGDSAVYLCASSLRGNSPLHFGNGTRLTVT.

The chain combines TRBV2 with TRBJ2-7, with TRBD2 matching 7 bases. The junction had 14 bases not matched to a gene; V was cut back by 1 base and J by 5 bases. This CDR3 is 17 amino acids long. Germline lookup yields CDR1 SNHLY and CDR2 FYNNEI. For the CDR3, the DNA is TGTGCCAGCAGTGAAGGGGCGGGTCGCGGGAGTGGCGACGAGCAGTACTTC. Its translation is CASSEGAGRGSGDEQYF.

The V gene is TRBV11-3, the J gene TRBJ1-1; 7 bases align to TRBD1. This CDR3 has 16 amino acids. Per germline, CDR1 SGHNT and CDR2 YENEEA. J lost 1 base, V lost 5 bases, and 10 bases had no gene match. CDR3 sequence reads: CASSRRPGQPNTEAFF. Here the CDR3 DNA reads TGTGCCAGCAGCCGCCGACCGGGACAGCCGAACACTGAAGCTTTCTTT.

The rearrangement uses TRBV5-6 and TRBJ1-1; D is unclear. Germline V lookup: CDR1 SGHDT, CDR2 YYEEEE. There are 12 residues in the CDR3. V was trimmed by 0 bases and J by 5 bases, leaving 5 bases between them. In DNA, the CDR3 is TGTGCCAGCAGCTTGGATGGAACTGAAGCTTTCTTT. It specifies CASSLDGTEAFF.

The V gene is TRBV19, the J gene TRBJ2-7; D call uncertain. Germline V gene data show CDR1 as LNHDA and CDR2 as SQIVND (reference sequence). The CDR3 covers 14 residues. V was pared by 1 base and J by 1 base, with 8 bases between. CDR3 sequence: CASSIAGSSYEQYF. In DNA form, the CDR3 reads TGTGCCAGTAGTATAGCCGGCAGTTCCTACGAGCAGTACTTC.